This TCR beta chain was found in a study of read filtering for tumor transcriptome and immune sequencing. Study as a whole: R-ISS stage counts were 8 or 9 for I, about 16 for II, 7 for III. Findings and limits, study-wide: Without single-read clonotypes, shared clonotype proportions correlated more between IR-seq and RNA-seq. Even smaller IR-seq throughput identified most shared clonotypes.

This library used about 360 ng RNA and molecular barcoded adaptors spanning alpha/delta and beta/gamma chains. Each CDR3 protein is one row after TCRdb ran MiXCR on the reads. The repertoire consists of fewer than 150,000 distinct CDR3 sequences, with 13% occurring once and the leading ten covering approximately 10%. This clonotype has a count of ten or more. Its specificity is not known. V lost 5 bases to trimming and J lost 4 bases, with 15 bases between them. Per the germline V gene, CDR1 is MDHEN and CDR2 is SYDVKM. This CDR3 contains 15 residues. Source material: a population of CD138-negative cells sorted from bone marrow. The receptor's source is a donor at least 40 years old with multiple myeloma. This chain connects TRBV28 to TRBJ1-5, with D hard to call. This CDR3 reads CASSQGLRTNQPQHF. Written as DNA, the CDR3 is TGTGCCAGCAGTCAAGGACTGAGGACTAATCAGCCCCAGCATTTT.